Each of the 13 T cell receptor beta chains below was sequenced from the same sample in a study of CD8+ T cells in alopecia areata. In each case, RNA was isolated and then reverse transcribed into cDNA as the sequencing template. This table comes from immunoSEQ multiplex PCR, and its TCRdb copy is limited to in-frame clones, with some not included. The data show 100,000 to 150,000 clones, 47% seen once. Material: NKG2D-low CD8+ T cells sorted from blood. Every receptor here comes from a human donor with alopecia areata.

This sequence joins TRBV7-9 and TRBJ2-1; a possible D gene is TRBD1 (6 bases). The V end lost 0 bases, the J end lost 8 bases, and 17 bases lay between the germline ends. This CDR3 is built from 16 residues. Germline V gives CDR1 SEHNR, CDR2 FQNEAQ (reference sequence). The CDR3 loop reads CASSLAGHHSRDEQFF. The DNA of the CDR3 is TGTGCCAGCAGCTTAGCGGGACACCATTCCCGGGATGAGCAGTTCTTC.

V is TRBV28 and J is TRBJ2-7, with unresolved D. This CDR3 is built from 15 residues. Trimming shortened V by 5 bases and J by 0 bases, and 14 bases separated the two germline ends. CDR1 is MDHEN, CDR2 SYDVKM, per germline. The CDR3 loop reads CASSTRFGSSYEQYF. CDR3 bases: TGTGCCAGCAGTACCAGGTTCGGAAGCTCCTACGAGCAGTACTTC. Filled out from reference TRBV28 and TRBJ2-7, the complete variable domain reads DVKVTQSSRYLVKRTGEKVFLECVQDMDHENMFWYRQDPGLGLRLIYFSYDVKMKEKGDIPEGYSVSREKKERFSLILESASTNQTSMYLCASSTRFGSSYEQYFGPGTRLTVT.

Regarding this clone: Other nucleotide sequences in the sample specify the same CDR3. The chain carries TRBV27 and TRBJ2-2; D not resolved. Germline V gives CDR1 MNHEY, CDR2 SMNVEV (reference sequence). The CDR3 length is 13 residues. V shed 2 bases and J shed 1 base, with 2 bases lying between them. The CDR3 loop reads CASSLGNTGELFF. The DNA for the CDR3 is TGTGCCAGCAGTTTAGGGAACACCGGGGAGCTGTTTTTT.

The genes are TRBV5-6 and TRBJ2-7; 9 positions agree with TRBD1. Losses at the gene ends were 4 bases for V and 11 bases for J; bases not matched to a gene: 10. CDR1 is SGHDT, CDR2 YYEEEE, per germline. The CDR3 length is 13 residues. CDR3 region: CASSPGQGTVKYF. CDR3 DNA sequence: TGTGCCAGCAGCCCAGGACAGGGGACAGTCAAGTACTTC.

This clone was seen a handful of times. The chain uses TRBV15 and TRBJ1-5; D is unclear. Germline CDR1 LNHNV, CDR2 YYDKDF (reference sequence). V was trimmed by 3 bases and J by 8 bases, leaving 11 bases between them. CDR3 length: 13 residues. CDR3: CATSREAPEPQHF. DNA of the CDR3: TGTGCCACCAGCAGGGAAGCCCCGGAGCCCCAGCATTTT.

This clone showed up just once. This chain links TRBV30 with TRBJ2-2, with D unresolved. The CDR3 is 15 amino acids. CDR1 is GTSNPN, CDR2 SVGIG, per germline (reference sequence). The V end lost 1 base, the J end lost 3 bases, and 12 bases lay between the germline ends. CDR3 amino acids: CAWSAHATHTGELFF. The CDR3 DNA follows: TGTGCCTGGAGTGCCCACGCGACTCACACCGGGGAGCTGTTTTTT.

This clone appeared a few times. V gene TRBV29-1 combines with J gene TRBJ2-5; no reliable D call. The V end lost 4 bases, the J end lost 5 bases, and 11 bases lay between the germline ends. The germline V gene encodes CDR1 SQVTM and CDR2 ANQGSEA. This CDR3 is 12 amino acids long. The CDR3 here is CSVGTGLETQYF. CDR3 DNA sequence: TGCAGCGTTGGGACCGGGTTGGAGACCCAGTACTTC. The full variable domain, with the rest looked up from reference TRBV29-1 and TRBJ2-5, is SAVISQKPSRDICQRGTSLTIQCQVDSQVTMMFWYRQQPGQSLTLIATANQGSEATYESGFVIDKFPISRPNLTFSTLTVSNMSPEDSSIYLCSVGTGLETQYFGPGTRLLVL.

This clone has a handful of counts. The CDR3 spells CASSQSWNQPQHF. CDR3 DNA sequence: TGCGCCAGCAGTCAATCTTGGAATCAGCCCCAGCATTTT. V is TRBV23-1 and J is TRBJ1-5; D is uncertain. TRBV23-1 is an ORF; its function is uncertain. The CDR3 has 13 residues. The V gene lost 0 bases and the J gene lost 4 bases, with 4 bases spanning the gap.

In this sample, this clone turned up a few times. The chain couples TRBV28 to TRBJ1-1, with 7 bases that match TRBD1. The trim removed 3 bases at V and 4 bases at J, leaving 5 bases unmatched. The CDR3 loop spans 14 amino acids. In germline, CDR1 is MDHEN, CDR2 SYDVKM. The CDR3 spells CASSLTGTGTEAFF. For the CDR3, the DNA is TGTGCCAGCAGTTTGACAGGGACGGGCACTGAAGCTTTCTTT.

There are a few counts of this clone. The V gene is TRBV9, the J gene TRBJ1-4, with D perhaps TRBD1 (6 bases). This CDR3 spans 14 amino acids. Germline V gene data show CDR1 as SGDLS and CDR2 as YYNGEE. Trimming removed 9 bases at V and 6 bases at J, with 18 bases between. The CDR3: CANQIDRRDEKLFF. CDR3 DNA: TGTGCCAATCAGATCGACAGGCGGGATGAAAAACTGTTTTTT. Drawing the rest from reference TRBV9 and TRBJ1-4, the complete variable domain is DSGVTQTPKHLITATGQRVTLRCSPRSGDLSVYWYQQSLDQGLQFLIQYYNGEERAKGNILERFSAQQFPDLHSELNLSSLELGDSALYFCANQIDRRDEKLFFGSGTQLSVL.

The rearrangement joins TRBV4-1 to TRBJ1-1; D is undetermined. This CDR3 comprises 12 residues. Trimming left V 3 bases short and J 6 bases short, with 8 bases between. Germline V gene lookup returns CDR1 MGHRA and CDR2 YSYEKL. Here the CDR3 reads CASSHSGPEAFF. In DNA, the CDR3 is TGCGCCAGCAGCCATTCGGGTCCTGAAGCTTTCTTT.

This clone was counted between two and nine times. The genes are TRBV29-1 and TRBJ2-3, with D hard to call. CDR1 is SQVTM and CDR2 is ANQGSEA in the germline V gene. This CDR3 is built from 10 residues. V gave up 4 bases and J gave up 5 bases, with 4 bases separating them. CDR3 region: CSVVLDTQYF. CDR3 DNA: TGCAGCGTTGTCCTAGATACGCAGTATTTT.

The CDR3 DNA follows: TGTGCCAGCAGTTGGGCAGATACGCAGTATTTT. Residues: CASSWADTQYF. This chain uses TRBV25-1 with TRBJ2-3; no firm D call. The CDR3 runs to 11 residues. Germline CDR1 and CDR2: MGHDK and SYGVNS. Trimming shortened V by 5 bases and J by 4 bases, and 4 bases separated the two germline ends.